A single T cell receptor beta chain is shown here with its context. V lost 8 bases to trimming and J lost 0 bases, with 11 bases between them. Germline V gene sequence: CDR1 ENHRY, CDR2 SYGVKD. This CDR3 contains 14 residues. Original processing methods: Amplification with reference gene primers provided the estimates of nucleated cell counts. Here immunoSEQ multiplex PCR was the method, and the copy in TCRdb shows in-frame clones only, minus some. V and J calls and clone size come straight from that table; D and trimming were deduced from the DNA. The sample holds around 250,000 clones, roughly four fifths seen once. This sample is part of a study of blood T cell repertoires in COVID-19. Study-level background: There were acute and convalescent COVID-19 samples, and they came from the United States, Italy and Spain. PBMCs, B-cell-depleted T cells, or T cells provided the cDNA or gDNA that made up the material.

The genes are TRBV10-3 and TRBJ2-1, with a weak D call TRBD2 (5 bases). Specimen: peripheral blood. This sequence was found in a man aged 25 to 45 who had recovered from COVID-19. CDR3 loop: CAIRTGSSYNEQFF. CDR3 nucleotides: TGTGCCATCCGGACTGGGAGCTCCTACAATGAGCAGTTCTTC.